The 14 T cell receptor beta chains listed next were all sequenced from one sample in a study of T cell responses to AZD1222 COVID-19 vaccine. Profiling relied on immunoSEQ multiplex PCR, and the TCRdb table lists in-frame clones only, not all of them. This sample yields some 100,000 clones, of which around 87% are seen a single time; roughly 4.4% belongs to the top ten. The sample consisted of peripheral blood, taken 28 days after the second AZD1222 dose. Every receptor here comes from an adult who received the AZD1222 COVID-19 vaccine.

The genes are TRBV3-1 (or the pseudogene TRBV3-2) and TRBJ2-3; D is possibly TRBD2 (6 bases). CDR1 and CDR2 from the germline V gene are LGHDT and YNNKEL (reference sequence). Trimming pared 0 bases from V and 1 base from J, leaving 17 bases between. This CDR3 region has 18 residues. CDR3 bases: TGTGCCAGCAGCCAAGACCCGGGGGAAGGGAACGGCACAGATACGCAGTATTTT. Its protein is CASSQDPGEGNGTDTQYF.

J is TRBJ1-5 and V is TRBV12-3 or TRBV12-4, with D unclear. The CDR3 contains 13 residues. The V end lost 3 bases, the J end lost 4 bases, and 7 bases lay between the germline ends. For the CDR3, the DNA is TGTGCCAGCAGTTTCAAGGAGAATCAGCCCCAGCATTTT. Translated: CASSFKENQPQHF.

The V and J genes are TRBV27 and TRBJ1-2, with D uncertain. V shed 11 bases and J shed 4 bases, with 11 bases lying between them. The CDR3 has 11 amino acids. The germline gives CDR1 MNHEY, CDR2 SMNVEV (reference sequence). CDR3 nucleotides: TGTGCCGTGTGGACTGTCTATGGCTACACCTTC. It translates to CAVWTVYGYTF.

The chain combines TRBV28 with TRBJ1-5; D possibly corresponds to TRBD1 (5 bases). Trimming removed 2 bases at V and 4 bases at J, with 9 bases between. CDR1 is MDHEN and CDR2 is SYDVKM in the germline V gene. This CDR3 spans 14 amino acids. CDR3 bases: TGTGCCAGCAGTTTAGGGACGGTAAATCAGCCCCAGCATTTT. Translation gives CASSLGTVNQPQHF.

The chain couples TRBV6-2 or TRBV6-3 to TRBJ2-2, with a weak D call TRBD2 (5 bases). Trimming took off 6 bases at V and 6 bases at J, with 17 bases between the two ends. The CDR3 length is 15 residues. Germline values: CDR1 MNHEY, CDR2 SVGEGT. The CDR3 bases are TGTGCCAGCAGCGACGCCCAGCTGAGGGCCGGGGAGCTGTTTTTT. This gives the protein CASSDAQLRAGELFF.

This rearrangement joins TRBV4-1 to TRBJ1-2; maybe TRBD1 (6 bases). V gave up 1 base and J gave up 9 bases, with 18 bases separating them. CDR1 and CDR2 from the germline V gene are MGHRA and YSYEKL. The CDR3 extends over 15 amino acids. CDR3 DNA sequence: TGCGCCAGCAGCCAAGTCCACCGGGACAAAACACGCTACACCTTC. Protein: CASSQVHRDKTRYTF.

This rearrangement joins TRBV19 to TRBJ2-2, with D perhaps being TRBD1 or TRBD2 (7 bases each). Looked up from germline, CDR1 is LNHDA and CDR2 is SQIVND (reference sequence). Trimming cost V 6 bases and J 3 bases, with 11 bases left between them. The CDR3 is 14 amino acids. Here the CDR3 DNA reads TGTGCCAGTAGAGCAGGGGGGGACACCGGGGAGCTGTTTTTT. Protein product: CASRAGGDTGELFF. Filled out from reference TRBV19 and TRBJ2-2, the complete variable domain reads DGGITQSPKYLFRKEGQNVTLSCEQNLNHDAMYWYRQDPGQGLRLIYYSQIVNDFQKGDIAEGYSVSREKKESFPLTVTSAQKNPTAFYLCASRAGGDTGELFFGEGSRLTVL.

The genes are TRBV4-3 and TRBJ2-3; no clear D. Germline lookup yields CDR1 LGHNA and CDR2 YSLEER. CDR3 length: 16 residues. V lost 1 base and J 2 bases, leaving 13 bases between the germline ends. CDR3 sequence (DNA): TGCGCCAGCAGCCAAGGGGCCGACTGGAACACAGATACGCAGTATTTT. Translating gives CASSQGADWNTDTQYF.

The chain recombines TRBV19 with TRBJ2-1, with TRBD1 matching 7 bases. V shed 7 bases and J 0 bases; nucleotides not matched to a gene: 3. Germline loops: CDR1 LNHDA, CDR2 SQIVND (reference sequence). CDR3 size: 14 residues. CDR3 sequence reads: CASNDRDSYNEQFF. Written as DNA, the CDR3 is TGTGCCAGTAACGACAGGGACTCCTACAATGAGCAGTTCTTC. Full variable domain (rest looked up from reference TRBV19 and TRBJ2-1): DGGITQSPKYLFRKEGQNVTLSCEQNLNHDAMYWYRQDPGQGLRLIYYSQIVNDFQKGDIAEGYSVSREKKESFPLTVTSAQKNPTAFYLCASNDRDSYNEQFFGPGTRLTVL.

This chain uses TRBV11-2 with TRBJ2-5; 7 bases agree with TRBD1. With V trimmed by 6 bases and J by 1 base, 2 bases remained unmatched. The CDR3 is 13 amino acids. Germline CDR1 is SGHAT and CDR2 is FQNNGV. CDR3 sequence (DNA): TGTGCCAGCAGTTCAGGGGGCCAAGAGACCCAGTACTTC. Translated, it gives CASSSGGQETQYF.

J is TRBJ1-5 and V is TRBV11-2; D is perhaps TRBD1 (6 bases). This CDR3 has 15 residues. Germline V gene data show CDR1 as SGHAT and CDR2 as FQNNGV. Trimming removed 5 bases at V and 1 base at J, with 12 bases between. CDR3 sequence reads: CASSLYTGSNQPQHF. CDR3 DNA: TGTGCCAGCAGCCTTTATACAGGGAGCAATCAGCCCCAGCATTTT.

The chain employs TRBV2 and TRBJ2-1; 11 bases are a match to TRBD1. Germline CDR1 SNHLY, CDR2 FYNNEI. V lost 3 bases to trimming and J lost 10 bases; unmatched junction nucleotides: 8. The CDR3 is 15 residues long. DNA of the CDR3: TGTGCCAGCAGTGAGGATCGGACAGGGGGCCGGGAGCAGTTCTTC. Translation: CASSEDRTGGREQFF.

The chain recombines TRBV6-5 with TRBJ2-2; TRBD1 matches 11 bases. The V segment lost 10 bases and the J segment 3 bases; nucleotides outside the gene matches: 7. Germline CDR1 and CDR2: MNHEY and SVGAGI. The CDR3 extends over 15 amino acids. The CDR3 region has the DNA TGTGCCAACAGAAAGGGACAGGGGGACACCGGGGAGCTGTTTTTT. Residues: CANRKGQGDTGELFF.

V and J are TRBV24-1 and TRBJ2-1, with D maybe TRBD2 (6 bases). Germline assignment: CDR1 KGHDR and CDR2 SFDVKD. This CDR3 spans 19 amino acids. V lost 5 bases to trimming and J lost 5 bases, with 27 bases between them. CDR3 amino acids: CATSGFGGEPVRDHNEQFF. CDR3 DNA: TGTGCCACCAGTGGCTTTGGAGGGGAGCCCGTAAGGGACCACAATGAGCAGTTCTTC.